This T cell receptor beta chain was observed in a study of T cells after yellow fever vaccination. J lost 3 bases, V lost 8 bases, and 1 base had no gene match. This CDR3 is 12 amino acids long. Germline CDR1 and CDR2: MDHEN and SYDVKM. This clonotype was recorded a few times. One entry per CDR3 protein results from TCRdb running MiXCR on the 5' RACE reads. The sample shows 610,000 or so distinct CDR3 sequences, 9% to 15% of them seen only once. The material was PBMCs, obtained on the day of the yellow fever booster vaccination. The V call is TRBV28, the J call TRBJ2-5, with 9 bases fitting TRBD1. This clonotype was sampled from a man in his thirties or forties who received the YFV17D yellow fever vaccine. CDR3: CASWDREETQYF. Written as DNA, the CDR3 is TGTGCCAGCTGGGACAGGGAAGAGACCCAGTACTTC.